This T cell receptor (beta chain) is from a study of Ad26.COV2.S vaccination and SARS-CoV-2 variants. Study context: Dosing was one shot or two shots 56 days apart.

Treatment here: some 20 received Ad26.COV2.S at low or high dose, single or two shots; 5 received placebo; per-sample allocation not given. Vaccine and placebo recipients were sampled on day 63 after the first injection. A remark on this clone: Antigen specificity is unknown.

Study-wide results and caveats: In TCR breadth and depth analyses, total T cell responses may have been underestimated. The study found higher spike-specific TCR breadth in vaccine than placebo recipients.

The CDR3 has 16 amino acids. Looked up from germline, CDR1 is PRHDT and CDR2 is FYEKMQ (reference sequence). Between the trimmed V and J ends, which lost 1 base and 2 bases, there was a span of 9 bases. The assay was immunoSEQ multiplex PCR, and TCRdb's table has in-frame clones only and misses some. The data hold 440,000 or so clones, with roughly nine tenths observed a single time. The sequence came from a person between 18 and 65 years old who received the Ad26.COV2.S COVID-19 vaccine or a placebo. The sequencing used peripheral blood, collected in a trial of Ad26.COV2.S vaccine versus placebo. The rearrangement uses TRBV13 and TRBJ2-6; D possibly corresponds to TRBD1 (6 bases). CDR3 loop: CASSLDGGAGANVLTF. The CDR3 nucleotides read TGTGCCAGCAGCTTAGATGGGGGCGCTGGGGCCAACGTCCTGACTTTC.